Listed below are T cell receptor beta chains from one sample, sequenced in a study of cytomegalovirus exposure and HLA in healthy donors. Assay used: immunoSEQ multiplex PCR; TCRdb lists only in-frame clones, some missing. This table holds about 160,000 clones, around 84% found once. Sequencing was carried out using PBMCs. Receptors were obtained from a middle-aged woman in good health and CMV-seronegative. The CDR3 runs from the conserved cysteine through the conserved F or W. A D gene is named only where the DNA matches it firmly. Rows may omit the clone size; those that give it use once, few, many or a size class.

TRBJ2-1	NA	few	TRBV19	CASLDRRIGEQFF	TGTGCCAGTCTCGACAGGCGGATAGGTGAGCAGTTCTTC
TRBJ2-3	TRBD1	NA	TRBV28	CASSLEQGVRTDTQYF	TGTGCCAGCAGTTTAGAACAGGGGGTACGCACAGATACGCAGTATTTT
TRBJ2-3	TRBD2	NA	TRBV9	CASSVGTSGGRSDTQYF	TGTGCCAGCAGCGTAGGGACTAGCGGGGGACGATCAGATACGCAGTATTTT
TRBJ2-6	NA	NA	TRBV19	CASSISGVGLSGANVLTF	TGTGCCAGTAGTATTTCAGGGGTAGGGCTCTCTGGGGCCAACGTCCTGACTTTC
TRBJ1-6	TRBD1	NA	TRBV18	CASSPLASGQGNSPLHF	TGTGCCAGCTCACCGCTGGCTTCGGGACAGGGGAATTCACCCCTCCACTTT
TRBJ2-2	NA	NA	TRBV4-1	CASSQTSRNTGELFF	TGCGCCAGCAGCCAAACTAGCCGGAACACCGGGGAGCTGTTTTTT
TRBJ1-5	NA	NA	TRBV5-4	CASSLGAGQPQHF	TGTGCCAGCAGCTTGGGGGCTGGACAGCCCCAGCATTTT
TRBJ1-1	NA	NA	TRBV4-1	CASSQVWARGMNTEAFF	TGCGCCAGCAGCCAAGTTTGGGCCAGGGGCATGAACACTGAAGCTTTCTTT
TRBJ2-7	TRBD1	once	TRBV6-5	CASSYRGHYEQYF	TGTGCCAGCAGTTACAGGGGGCACTACGAGCAGTACTTC
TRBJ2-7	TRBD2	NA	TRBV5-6	CASSPTQRGASYEQYF	TGTGCCAGCAGCCCGACTCAGCGGGGGGCCTCCTACGAGCAGTACTTC
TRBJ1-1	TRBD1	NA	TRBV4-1	CASSPGRDRDAFF	TGCGCCAGCAGCCCCGGCCGGGACAGGGACGCTTTCTTT
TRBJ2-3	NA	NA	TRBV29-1	CSVARQAHTDTQYF	TGCAGCGTTGCCCGGCAGGCCCACACAGATACGCAGTATTTT
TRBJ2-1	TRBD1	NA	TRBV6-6	CASSYLQQGANEQFF	TGTGCCAGCAGTTACCTCCAACAGGGGGCGAATGAGCAGTTCTTC
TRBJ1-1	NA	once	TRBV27	CASSLSGGGTEAFF	TGTGCCAGCAGTTTATCAGGGGGGGGCACTGAAGCTTTCTTT
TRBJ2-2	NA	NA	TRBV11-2	CASSPRGPGELFF	TGTGCCAGCAGTCCTAGGGGCCCCGGGGAGCTGTTTTTT
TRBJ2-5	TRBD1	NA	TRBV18	CASSPIGVGTVQETQYF	TGTGCCAGCTCACCAATCGGGGTCGGGACAGTACAAGAGACCCAGTACTTC
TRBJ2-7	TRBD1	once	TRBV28	CASSSTGTEYF	TGTGCCAGCAGTTCCACCGGGACAGAGTACTTC
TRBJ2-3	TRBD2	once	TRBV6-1	CASSARTSGGGTDTQYF	TGTGCCAGCAGTGCGCGGACTAGCGGGGGGGGCACAGATACGCAGTATTTT
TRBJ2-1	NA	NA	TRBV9	CASSVGTIYNEQFF	TGTGCCAGCAGCGTAGGGACTATATACAATGAGCAGTTCTTC
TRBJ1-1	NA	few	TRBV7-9	CASGATEAFF	TGTGCCAGTGGGGCTACTGAAGCTTTCTTT
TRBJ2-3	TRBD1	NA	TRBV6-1	CASSKDRGRTDTQYF	TGTGCCAGCAGTAAAGACAGGGGGCGCACAGATACGCAGTATTTT
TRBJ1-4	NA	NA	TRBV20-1	CSAISREKLFF	TGCAGTGCCATCAGTCGTGAAAAACTGTTTTTT
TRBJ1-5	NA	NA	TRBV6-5	CASSLDTYQPQHF	TGTGCCAGCAGTTTGGACACCTATCAGCCCCAGCATTTT
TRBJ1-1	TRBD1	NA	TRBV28	CASRLIQGAGEAFF	TGTGCCAGCAGACTGATACAGGGGGCCGGTGAAGCTTTCTTT
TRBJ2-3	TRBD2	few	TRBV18	CASSPRGGGGAPDTQYF	TGTGCCAGCTCACCACGAGGAGGCGGGGGGGCCCCAGATACGCAGTATTTT
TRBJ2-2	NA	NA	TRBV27	CASKPRDSPLPNTGELFF	TGTGCCAGCAAGCCCCGGGACTCCCCACTCCCGAACACCGGGGAGCTGTTTTTT
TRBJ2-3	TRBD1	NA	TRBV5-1	CASSGQGSDTQYF	TGCGCCAGCAGCGGACAGGGATCAGATACGCAGTATTTT
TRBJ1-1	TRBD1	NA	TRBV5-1	CASSQGQGFSEAFF	TGCGCCAGCAGCCAGGGACAGGGATTCTCTGAAGCTTTCTTT
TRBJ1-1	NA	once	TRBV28	CASSIRGRETQPEAFF	TGTGCCAGCAGCATAAGAGGGCGGGAAACTCAACCTGAAGCTTTCTTT
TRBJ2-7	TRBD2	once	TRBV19	CASRETTSGGLYEQYF	TGTGCCAGTAGGGAAACGACTAGCGGGGGATTGTACGAGCAGTACTTC
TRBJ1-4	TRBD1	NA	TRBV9	CASSTRQGSEKLFF	TGTGCCAGCAGCACCCGACAGGGGTCTGAAAAACTGTTTTTT
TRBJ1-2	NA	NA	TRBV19	CASASWGVSGYTF	TGTGCCAGTGCTTCGTGGGGGGTAAGCGGCTACACCTTC
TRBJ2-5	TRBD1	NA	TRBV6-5	CASSTRTGGEETQYF	TGTGCCAGCAGTACGCGGACAGGTGGAGAAGAGACCCAGTACTTC
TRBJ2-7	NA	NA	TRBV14	CASSPRGSRDYEQYF	TGTGCCAGCAGCCCCCGAGGTAGCCGGGACTACGAGCAGTACTTC
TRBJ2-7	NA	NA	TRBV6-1	CASSRTGVRSYEQYF	TGTGCCAGCAGTCGGACGGGGGTTAGATCCTACGAGCAGTACTTC
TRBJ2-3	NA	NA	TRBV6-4	CASSDLAGRTDTQYF	TGTGCCAGCAGTGACTTGGCGGGGAGGACAGATACGCAGTATTTT
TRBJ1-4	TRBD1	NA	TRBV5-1	CASSLTGGINEKLFF	TGCGCCAGCAGCTTAACAGGGGGGATAAATGAAAAACTGTTTTTT
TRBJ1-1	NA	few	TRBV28	CASSMGTGVNTEAFF	TGTGCCAGCAGCATGGGAACCGGGGTTAACACTGAAGCTTTCTTT
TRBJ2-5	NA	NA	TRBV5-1	CASSLNGRETQYF	TGCGCCAGCAGCTTGAACGGTCGAGAGACCCAGTACTTC
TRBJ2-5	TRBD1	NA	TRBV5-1	CASSYRDRQETQYF	TGCGCCAGCAGTTACCGGGACAGGCAAGAGACCCAGTACTTC
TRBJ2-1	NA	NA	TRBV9	CASTLDGGVYNEQFF	TGTGCCAGCACCCTGGACGGGGGAGTCTACAATGAGCAGTTCTTC
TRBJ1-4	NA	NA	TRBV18	CASSPQGAEKLFF	TGTGCCAGCTCACCACAAGGGGCCGAAAAACTGTTTTTT
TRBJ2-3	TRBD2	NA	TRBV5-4	CASSQTSGVGDTQYF	TGTGCCAGCAGCCAAACTAGCGGGGTAGGGGATACGCAGTATTTT
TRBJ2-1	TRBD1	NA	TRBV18	CASSPNQGAINEQFF	TGTGCCAGCTCACCAAACCAGGGGGCTATCAATGAGCAGTTCTTC
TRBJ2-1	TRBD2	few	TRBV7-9	CASSSRRGGRNEQFF	TGTGCCAGCAGCTCCCGGCGGGGGGGCCGCAATGAGCAGTTCTTC
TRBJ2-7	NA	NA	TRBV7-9	CASSLDRQSTYEQYF	TGTGCCAGCAGCTTAGACAGACAATCAACCTACGAGCAGTACTTC
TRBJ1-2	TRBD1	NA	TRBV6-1	CASRGTGTRAYGYTF	TGTGCCAGCAGGGGGACAGGGACCCGCGCTTATGGCTACACCTTC
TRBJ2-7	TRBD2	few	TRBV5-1	CASSLVAGGPEQYF	TGCGCCAGCAGCTTGGTCGCGGGGGGGCCGGAGCAGTACTTC
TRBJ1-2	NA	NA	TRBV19	CASSIEGEFYGYTF	TGTGCCAGTAGTATAGAAGGGGAATTCTATGGCTACACCTTC
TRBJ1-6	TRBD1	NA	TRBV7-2	CASTLRRTGKDSPLHF	TGTGCCAGCACCCTAAGGAGGACAGGGAAGGATTCACCCCTCCACTTT
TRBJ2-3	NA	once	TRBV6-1	CASRDYWVDTQYF	TGTGCCAGCAGGGACTATTGGGTAGATACGCAGTATTTT
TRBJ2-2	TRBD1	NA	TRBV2	CARTGVGNTGELFF	TGTGCCAGGACAGGGGTTGGGAACACCGGGGAGCTGTTTTTT
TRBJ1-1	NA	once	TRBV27	CASSPHPQGLNTEAFF	TGTGCCAGCAGTCCCCATCCCCAGGGCCTCAACACTGAAGCTTTCTTT
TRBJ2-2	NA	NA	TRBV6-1	CASSVVSTGELFF	TGTGCCAGCAGTGTAGTATCCACCGGGGAGCTGTTTTTT
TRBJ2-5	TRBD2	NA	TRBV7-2	CASSLGGTGGSTETQYF	TGTGCCAGCAGCTTAGGGGGGACGGGGGGTTCTACAGAGACCCAGTACTTC
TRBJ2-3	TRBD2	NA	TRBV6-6	CASSSRGGWADTQYF	TGTGCCAGCAGCTCCCGGGGGGGCTGGGCAGATACGCAGTATTTT
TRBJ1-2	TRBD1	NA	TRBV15	CATSITGVGYTF	TGTGCCACCAGCATCACAGGGGTTGGCTACACCTTC
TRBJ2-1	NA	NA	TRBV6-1	CASRKSVYEQFF	TGTGCCAGCAGAAAAAGCGTCTATGAGCAGTTCTTC
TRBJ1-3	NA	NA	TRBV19	CASSIGLASGNTIYF	TGTGCCAGTAGTATTGGGCTGGCTTCTGGAAACACCATATATTTT
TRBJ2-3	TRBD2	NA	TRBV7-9	CASSLGLAGAPVF	TGTGCCAGCAGCTTAGGACTAGCGGGGGCCCCTGTTTTT